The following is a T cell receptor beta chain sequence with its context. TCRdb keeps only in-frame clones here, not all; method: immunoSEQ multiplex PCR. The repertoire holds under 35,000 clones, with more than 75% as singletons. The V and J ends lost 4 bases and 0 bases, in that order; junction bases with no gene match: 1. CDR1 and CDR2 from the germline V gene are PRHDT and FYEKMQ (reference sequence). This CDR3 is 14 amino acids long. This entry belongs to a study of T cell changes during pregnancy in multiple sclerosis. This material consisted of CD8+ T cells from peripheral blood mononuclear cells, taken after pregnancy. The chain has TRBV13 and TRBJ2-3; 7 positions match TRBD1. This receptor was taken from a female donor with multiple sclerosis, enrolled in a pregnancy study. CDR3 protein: CASSSDRSTDTQYF. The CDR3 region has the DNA TGTGCCAGCAGCTCGGACAGGAGCACAGATACGCAGTATTTT.